This note documents a single TCR beta chain sequence. The data were obtained in a study of cytomegalovirus exposure and HLA in healthy donors. A multiplex PCR was run with 60 Vbeta primers and 13 Jbeta primers. Clones were sequenced by immunoSEQ multiplex PCR, and TCRdb holds only the in-frame ones, with some missing. The sample carries about 170,000 clones, around 84% recorded once. CDR1 is SGHVS, CDR2 FQNEAQ, per germline. The CDR3 has 13 residues. V lost 5 bases and J lost 4, with 11 bases in between. The chain is built from TRBV7-8 and TRBJ1-1; no reliable D call. The TCR was taken from a boy under 10 years old in good health and CMV-seronegative. The sequencing input was PBMCs. Here the CDR3 DNA reads TGTGCCAGCAGCAATCCCCCGGGCACTGAAGCTTTCTTT. It translates to CASSNPPGTEAFF.